The 21 T cell receptor beta chains listed next were all sequenced from one sample in a study of response to subunit inactivated influenza vaccine. MiXCR, run by TCRdb on the RT-PCR reads, gives a single entry per CDR3 protein. The repertoire consists of roughly 700,000 distinct CDR3 sequences, with around 13% occurring once and the leading ten covering 5.5% to 7%. This specimen consisted of PBMCs from blood, obtained less than 15 days before vaccination. The origin of the receptors is a man aged 50 or older who received an inactivated influenza vaccine.

This clonotype was counted a few times. V gene TRBV14 combines with J gene TRBJ2-3; 12 positions match TRBD1. Per the germline V gene, CDR1 is SGHDN and CDR2 is FVKESK. The junction had 4 bases not matched to a gene; V was cut back by 0 bases and J by 3 bases. There are 17 residues in the CDR3. DNA of the CDR3: TGTGCCAGCAGCCAAGATTGGGGACAGGGGGCGACAGATACGCAGTATTTT. Translated, it gives CASSQDWGQGATDTQYF.

This clonotype appeared a few times. The gene calls are TRBV11-2 and TRBJ1-1; D unclear. Germline V lookup: CDR1 SGHAT, CDR2 FQNNGV. The CDR3 extends over 18 amino acids. V was shortened by 1 base and J by 4 bases, with 22 bases between the two germline ends. CDR3 loop: CASSLVGSWSIRGTEAFF. CDR3 nucleotide sequence: TGTGCCAGCAGCTTAGTGGGTAGTTGGAGTATCCGGGGCACTGAAGCTTTCTTT.

This clonotype was seen a handful of times. The rearrangement uses TRBV5-1 and TRBJ1-5; TRBD1 matches 8 bases. The CDR3 sequence is 15 residues long. J was trimmed by 7 bases and V by 3 bases; bases with no gene match: 9. Germline-derived CDR1 and CDR2 are SGHRS and YFSETQ. The CDR3 loop reads CASSSSATGVQPQHF. CDR3 bases: TGCGCCAGCAGCTCCAGCGCGACAGGGGTCCAGCCCCAGCATTTT.

This clonotype was picked up a small number of times. The V gene is TRBV7-3, the J gene TRBJ2-1, with D maybe TRBD2 (5 bases). V was pared by 3 bases and J by 10 bases, with 13 bases between. The CDR3 covers 13 residues. CDR1 is SGHTA and CDR2 is FQGTGA in the germline V gene. This chain's CDR3 is CASSLSSDGEQFF. The CDR3 DNA sequence: TGTGCCAGCAGCTTGAGTAGCGATGGGGAGCAGTTCTTC. Using reference TRBV7-3 and TRBJ2-1 for the parts outside the CDR3, the full variable domain is GAGVSQTPSNKVTEKGKYVELRCDPISGHTALYWYRQSLGQGPEFLIYFQGTGAADDSGLPNDRFFAVRPEGSVSTLKIQRTERGDSAVYLCASSLSSDGEQFFGPGTRLTVL.

This clonotype appeared a few times. The chain links TRBV7-6 to TRBJ2-2; D gene unclear. Trimming removed 0 bases at V and 2 bases at J, with 7 bases between. Per the germline V gene, CDR1 is SGHVS and CDR2 is FNYEAQ. This CDR3 has 15 residues. The CDR3, as DNA: TGTGCCAGCAGCTTAGCGAGGCTAAACACCGGGGAGCTGTTTTTT. Its translation is CASSLARLNTGELFF.

This clonotype came up a few times. The chain has TRBV4-1 and TRBJ2-1; D is undetermined. Germline V gene sequence: CDR1 MGHRA, CDR2 YSYEKL. This CDR3 spans 13 amino acids. V lost 0 bases to trimming and J lost 8 bases, with 8 bases between them. The CDR3 nucleotides read TGCGCCAGCAGCCAAGACCCTGGGGATGAGCAGTTCTTC. Protein: CASSQDPGDEQFF.

This clonotype appeared a few times. The DNA is left out, because the CDR3 cannot be placed on it with certainty; the CDR3 is given as TCRdb lists it. This chain connects TRBV7-8 to TRBJ2-4; TRBD1 reflects the table's D call only, with no check against the DNA. The germline V gene has CDR1 SGHVS and CDR2 FQNEAQ. Inclusive of both ends, the CDR3 amounts to 12 amino acids. The CDR3: CASSLVGAGTHF.

The rearrangement joins TRBV7-2 to TRBJ2-3, with TRBD2 identical over 11 bases. Germline trimming cut 5 bases from V and 1 base from J; bases unmatched to any gene: 5. The CDR3 has 16 amino acids. Germline V lookup: CDR1 SGHTA, CDR2 FQGNSA. CDR3 DNA: TGTGCCAGCAGCCGAGAACTAGCGGGAGGCACAGATACGCAGTATTTT. Amino acid sequence: CASSRELAGGTDTQYF. Using reference TRBV7-2 and TRBJ2-3 for the parts outside the CDR3, the full variable domain is GAGVSQSPSNKVTEKGKDVELRCDPISGHTALYWYRQSLGQGLEFLIYFQGNSAPDKSGLPSDRFSAERTGGSVSTLTIQRTQQEDSAVYLCASSRELAGGTDTQYFGPGTRLTVL.

This clonotype was recorded a few times. Written as DNA, the CDR3 is TGCGCCAGCAGCCAAGGGGGGCGCGCGGCCGGACTAGCCAAAAACATTCAGTACTTC. It codes for CASSQGGRAAGLAKNIQYF. The chain is built from TRBV4-1 and TRBJ2-4, with D possibly being TRBD1 (6 bases). CDR1 and CDR2 (germline): MGHRA, YSYEKL. The CDR3 totals 19 residues. Trimming removed 1 base from V and 0 bases from J, with 19 bases in between.

The chain joins TRBV27 to TRBJ2-1; no clear D gene. Trimming took 8 bases from V and 1 from J, leaving 12 bases between them. Per the germline V gene, CDR1 is MNHEY and CDR2 is SMNVEV (reference sequence). The CDR3 contains 14 residues. This CDR3 reads CASGRVGSYNEQFF. DNA of the CDR3: TGTGCCAGCGGCCGAGTGGGGTCCTACAATGAGCAGTTCTTC.

Here the CDR3 reads CASSQPGLAGDTGELFF. The CDR3 nucleotides are TGCGCCAGCAGCCAACCCGGACTAGCGGGAGACACCGGGGAGCTGTTTTTT. The V and J genes are TRBV4-1 and TRBJ2-2; 13 bases fit TRBD2. The V segment lost 2 bases and the J segment 3 bases; nucleotides outside the gene matches: 3. CDR1 MGHRA and CDR2 YSYEKL come from the germline V gene. This CDR3 spans 17 amino acids.

This clonotype was seen more than once but under ten times. V gene TRBV5-5 combines with J gene TRBJ2-3, with D possibly TRBD2 on 6 matching bases. Germline V gene lookup returns CDR1 SGHKS and CDR2 YYEKEE (reference sequence). The CDR3 length is 15 residues. V was clipped by 2 bases and J by 2 bases, with 12 bases between them. This CDR3 is CASSFFQGLTDTQYF. The CDR3 DNA sequence: TGTGCCAGCAGCTTTTTTCAGGGACTCACAGATACGCAGTATTTT.

This clonotype has a handful of counts. This chain connects TRBV10-3 to TRBJ2-1; D is possibly TRBD2 (7 bases). Germline CDR1 and CDR2: ENHRY and SYGVKD. Trimming pared 8 bases from V and 2 bases from J, leaving 22 bases between. The CDR3 is 17 residues long. CDR3 in amino acids: CAISKSGGRLTYNEQFF. In DNA, the CDR3 is TGTGCCATCTCGAAGTCGGGGGGCCGTTTGACCTACAATGAGCAGTTCTTC.

The chain uses TRBV20-1 and TRBJ2-5; no reliable D call. Germline loops: CDR1 DFQATT, CDR2 SNEGSKA (reference sequence). CDR3 length: 15 amino acids. V lost 0 bases to trimming and J lost 2 bases, with 13 bases between them. As DNA, the CDR3 is TGCAGTGCTAGAGACGCCGGGCAGATTCAAGAGACCCAGTACTTC. This gives the protein CSARDAGQIQETQYF.

This clonotype was seen at least ten times. This rearrangement joins TRBV15 to TRBJ2-2; D is undetermined. CDR3 length equals 15 residues. V gave up 5 bases and J gave up 2 bases, with 12 bases separating them. Germline CDR1 and CDR2: LNHNV and YYDKDF (reference sequence). The CDR3 bases are TGTGCCACCAGCTTTCGAACCCCTAACACCGGGGAGCTGTTTTTT. Translation: CATSFRTPNTGELFF.

V is TRBV28 and J is TRBJ2-7; tentative D call: TRBD1 (9 bases). Germline V gene data show CDR1 as MDHEN and CDR2 as SYDVKM. The V and J ends lost 10 bases and 5 bases respectively, with 21 bases between them. CDR3 length: 14 residues. CDR3 protein: CATGGTGFSNEQYF. The CDR3 region has the DNA TGTGCCACGGGGGGGACAGGGTTTAGCAACGAGCAGTACTTC.

This chain uses TRBV7-2 with TRBJ2-5; D ambiguous. The CDR3 consists of 11 residues. Germline V lookup: CDR1 SGHTA, CDR2 FQGNSA. Trimming took 7 bases from V and 3 from J, leaving 6 bases between them. CDR3 in DNA: TGTGCCAGCACCACAGAAGAGACCCAGTACTTC. Translating gives CASTTEETQYF.

This clonotype turned up a few times. The V gene is TRBV6-1, the J gene TRBJ1-5; D call uncertain. This CDR3 has 16 residues. Deletions cut 2 bases from V and 3 bases from J, with 14 bases between. Germline assignment: CDR1 MNHNS and CDR2 SASEGT. The CDR3 coding sequence is TGTGCCAGCAGTGAAACGCCCGGGTGGATCAATCAGCCCCAGCATTTT. Amino acid sequence: CASSETPGWINQPQHF.

This chain's CDR3 is CASTREGRSAEEQFF. The CDR3 coding sequence is TGTGCCAGCACGCGGGAGGGCCGTTCAGCTGAGGAGCAGTTCTTC. The chain joins TRBV2 to TRBJ2-1; 9 bases match TRBD2. The CDR3 is 15 amino acids. Trimming at V came to 7 bases and at J to 10 bases, leaving 14 bases not matched to a gene. Looked up from germline, CDR1 is SNHLY and CDR2 is FYNNEI.

The rearrangement joins TRBV20-1 to TRBJ2-7; TRBD1 agrees at 7 bases. V was clipped by 4 bases and J by 5 bases; unmatched bases: 5. The CDR3 covers 12 residues. Germline values: CDR1 DFQATT, CDR2 SNEGSKA (reference sequence). The chain's CDR3 is CSATNRGDEQYF. The DNA of the CDR3 is TGCAGTGCTACCAACAGGGGAGACGAGCAGTACTTC.

The chain couples TRBV28 to TRBJ2-2; D possibly matches TRBD1 or TRBD2 (6 bases each). The CDR3 consists of 16 residues. Trimming shortened V by 2 bases and J by 5 bases, and 15 bases separated the two germline ends. The germline V gene has CDR1 MDHEN and CDR2 SYDVKM. In nucleotides, the CDR3 is TGTGCCAGCAGTTTAATCCGGGGGCGCATAACCGGGGAGCTGTTTTTT. It is translated as CASSLIRGRITGELFF.